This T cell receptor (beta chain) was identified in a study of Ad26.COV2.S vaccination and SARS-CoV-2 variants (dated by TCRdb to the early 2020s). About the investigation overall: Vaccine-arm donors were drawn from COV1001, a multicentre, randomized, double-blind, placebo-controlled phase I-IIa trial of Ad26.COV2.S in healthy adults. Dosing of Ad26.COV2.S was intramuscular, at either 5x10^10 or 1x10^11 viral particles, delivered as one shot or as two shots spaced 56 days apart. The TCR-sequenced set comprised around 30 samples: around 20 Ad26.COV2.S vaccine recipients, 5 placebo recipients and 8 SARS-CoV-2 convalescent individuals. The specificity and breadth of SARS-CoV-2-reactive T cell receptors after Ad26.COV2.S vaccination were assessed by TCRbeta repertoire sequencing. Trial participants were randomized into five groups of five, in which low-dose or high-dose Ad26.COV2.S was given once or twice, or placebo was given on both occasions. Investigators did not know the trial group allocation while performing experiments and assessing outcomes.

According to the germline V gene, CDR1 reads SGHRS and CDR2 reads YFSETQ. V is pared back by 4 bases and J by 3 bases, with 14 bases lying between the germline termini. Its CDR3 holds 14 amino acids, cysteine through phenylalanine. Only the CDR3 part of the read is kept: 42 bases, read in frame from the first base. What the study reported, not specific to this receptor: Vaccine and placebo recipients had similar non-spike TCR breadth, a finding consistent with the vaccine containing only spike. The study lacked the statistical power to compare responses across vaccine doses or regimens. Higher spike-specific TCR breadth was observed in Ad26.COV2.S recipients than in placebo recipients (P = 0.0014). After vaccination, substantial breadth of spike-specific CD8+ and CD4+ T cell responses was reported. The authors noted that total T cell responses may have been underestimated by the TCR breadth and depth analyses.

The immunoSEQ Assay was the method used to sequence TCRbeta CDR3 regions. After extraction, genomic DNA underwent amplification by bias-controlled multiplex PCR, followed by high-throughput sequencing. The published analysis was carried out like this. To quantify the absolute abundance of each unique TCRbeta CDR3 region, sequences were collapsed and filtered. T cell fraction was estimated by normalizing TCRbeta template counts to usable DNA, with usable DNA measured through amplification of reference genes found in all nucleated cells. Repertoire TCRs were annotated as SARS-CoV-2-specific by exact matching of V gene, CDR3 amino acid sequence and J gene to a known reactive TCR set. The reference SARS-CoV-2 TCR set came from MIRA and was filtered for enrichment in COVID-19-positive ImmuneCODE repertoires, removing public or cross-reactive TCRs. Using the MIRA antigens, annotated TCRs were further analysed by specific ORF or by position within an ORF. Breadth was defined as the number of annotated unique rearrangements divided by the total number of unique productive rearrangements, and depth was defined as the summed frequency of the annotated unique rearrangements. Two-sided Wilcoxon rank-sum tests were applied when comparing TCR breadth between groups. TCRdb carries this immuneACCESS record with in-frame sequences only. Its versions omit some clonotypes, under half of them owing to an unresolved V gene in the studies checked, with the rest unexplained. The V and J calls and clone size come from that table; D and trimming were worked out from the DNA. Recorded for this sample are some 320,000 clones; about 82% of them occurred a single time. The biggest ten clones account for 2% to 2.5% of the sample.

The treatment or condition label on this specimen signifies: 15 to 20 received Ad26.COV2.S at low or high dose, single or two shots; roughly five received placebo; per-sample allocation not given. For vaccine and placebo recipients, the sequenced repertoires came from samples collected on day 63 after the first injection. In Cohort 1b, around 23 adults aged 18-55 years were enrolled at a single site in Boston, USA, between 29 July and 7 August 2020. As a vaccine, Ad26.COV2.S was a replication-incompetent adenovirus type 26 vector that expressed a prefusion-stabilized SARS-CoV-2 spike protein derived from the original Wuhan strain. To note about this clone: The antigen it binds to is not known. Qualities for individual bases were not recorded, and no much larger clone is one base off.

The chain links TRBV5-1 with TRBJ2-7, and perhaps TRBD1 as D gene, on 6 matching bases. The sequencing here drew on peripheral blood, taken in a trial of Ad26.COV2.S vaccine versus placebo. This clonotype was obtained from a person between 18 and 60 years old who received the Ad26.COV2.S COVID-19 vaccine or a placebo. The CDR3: CASSLPQGNYEQYF. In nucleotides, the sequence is TGCGCCAGCAGCCTGCCCCAGGGGAACTACGAGCAGTACTTC.